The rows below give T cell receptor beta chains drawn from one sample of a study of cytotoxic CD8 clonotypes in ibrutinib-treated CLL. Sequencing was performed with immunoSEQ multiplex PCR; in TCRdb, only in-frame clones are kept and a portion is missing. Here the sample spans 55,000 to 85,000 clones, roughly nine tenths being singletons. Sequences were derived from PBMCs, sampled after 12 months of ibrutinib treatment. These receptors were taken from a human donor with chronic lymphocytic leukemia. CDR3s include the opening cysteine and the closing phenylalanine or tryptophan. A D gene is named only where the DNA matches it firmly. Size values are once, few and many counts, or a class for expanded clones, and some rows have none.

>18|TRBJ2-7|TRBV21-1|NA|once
CASSKLVGGGNSPLREYF
NA
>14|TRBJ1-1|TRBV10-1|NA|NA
CASSDQSDGTEAFF
TGCGCCAGCAGTGACCAAAGCGACGGAACTGAAGCTTTCTTT
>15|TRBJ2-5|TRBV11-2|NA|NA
CASSPGPTLQETQYF
TGTGCCAGCAGCCCGGGACCGACCCTACAAGAGACCCAGTACTTC
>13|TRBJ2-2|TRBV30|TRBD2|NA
CAWTSGSTGELFF
TGTGCCTGGACTAGCGGGAGTACCGGGGAGCTGTTTTTT
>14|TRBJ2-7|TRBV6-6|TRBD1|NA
CASAPGTASYEQYF
TGTGCCAGCGCCCCCGGGACAGCCTCCTACGAGCAGTACTTC
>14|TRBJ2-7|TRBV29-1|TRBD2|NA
CSVGEDFGRAEQYF
TGCAGCGTTGGAGAAGATTTTGGGAGGGCCGAGCAGTACTTC
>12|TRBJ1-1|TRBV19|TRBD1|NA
CASSFRQGRAFF
TGTGCCAGTAGTTTTAGACAGGGTAGGGCTTTCTTT
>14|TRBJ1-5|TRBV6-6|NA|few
CASKVERGNQPQHF
TGTGCCAGCAAGGTTGAACGCGGCAATCAGCCCCAGCATTTT
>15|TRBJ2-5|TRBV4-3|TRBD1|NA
CASSSGQGDQETQYF
TGCGCCAGCAGCTCGGGCCAGGGGGACCAAGAGACCCAGTACTTC
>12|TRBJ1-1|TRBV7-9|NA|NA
CASSLFLTEVRF
TGTGCCAGCAGCTTATTTCTGACGGAAGTCAGGTTT
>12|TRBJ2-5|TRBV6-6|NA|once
CASSPDSGPPNF
TGTGCCAGCAGTCCTGATAGCGGCCCCCCGAACTTC
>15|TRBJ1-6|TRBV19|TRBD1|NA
CATLPDRAYNSPLHF
TGTGCCACCTTACCGGACAGGGCGTATAATTCACCCCTCCACTTT
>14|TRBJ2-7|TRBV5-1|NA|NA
CASSLLAGVDEQYF
TGCGCCAGCAGCTTGCTGGCAGGGGTTGACGAGCAGTACTTC
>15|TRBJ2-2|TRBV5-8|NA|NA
CASSLGHGNTGELFF
TGTGCCAGCAGCTTGGGGCACGGGAACACCGGGGAGCTGTTTTTT
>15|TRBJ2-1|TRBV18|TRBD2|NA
CASSPPVAGEDEQFF
TGTGCCAGCTCACCACCGGTAGCGGGGGAAGATGAGCAGTTCTTC
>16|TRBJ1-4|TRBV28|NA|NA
CASSLRTAATNEKLFF
TGTGCCAGCAGTTTAAGGACCGCAGCAACTAATGAAAAACTGTTTTTT
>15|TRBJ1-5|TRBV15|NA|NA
CATSRGDTTGQPQHF
TGTGCCACCAGCAGAGGTGACACTACAGGTCAGCCCCAGCATTTT
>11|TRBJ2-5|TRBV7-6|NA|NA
CASSSWETQYF
TGTGCCAGCAGCTCGTGGGAGACCCAGTACTTC
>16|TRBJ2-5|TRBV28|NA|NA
CASSSPRGPQRGTQYF
TGTGCCAGCAGCTCGCCCCGGGGACCCCAAAGGGGGACCCAGTACTTC
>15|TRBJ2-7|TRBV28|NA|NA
CASSLSEAGKYEQYF
TGTGCCAGCAGTCTAAGTGAGGCGGGGAAATACGAGCAGTACTTC
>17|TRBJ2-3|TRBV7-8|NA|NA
CASSRPSVTGVSDTQYF
TGTGCCAGCAGCCGGCCTTCGGTTACGGGAGTTTCAGATACGCAGTATTTT
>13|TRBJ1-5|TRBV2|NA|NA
CASSEGGRGPQHF
TGTGCCAGCAGTGAAGGAGGGCGGGGGCCCCAGCATTTT
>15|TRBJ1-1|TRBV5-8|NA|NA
CASSFGVLMNTEAFF
TGTGCCAGCAGCTTTGGGGTTTTAATGAACACTGAAGCTTTCTTT
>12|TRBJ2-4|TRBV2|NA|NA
CASGPGRDIQYF
TGTGCCAGCGGGCCCGGCCGGGACATTCAGTACTTC
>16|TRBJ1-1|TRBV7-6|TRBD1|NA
CASSSLVGTVNTEAFF
TGTGCCAGCAGCTCATTAGTGGGGACAGTGAACACTGAAGCTTTCTTT
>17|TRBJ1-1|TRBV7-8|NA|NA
CASSIVRRGRGNTEAFF
TGTGCCAGCAGCATCGTTCGTAGGGGCCGCGGGAACACTGAAGCTTTCTTT
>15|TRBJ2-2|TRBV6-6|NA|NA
CASSSLFSNTGELFF
TGTGCCAGCAGTTCCCTCTTCTCGAACACCGGGGAGCTGTTTTTT
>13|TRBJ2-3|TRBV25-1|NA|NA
CASSEQGSDTQYF
TGTGCCAGCAGTGAACAGGGGTCAGATACGCAGTATTTT
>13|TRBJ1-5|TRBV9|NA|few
CASSVGWDQPQHF
TGTGCCAGCAGCGTTGGCTGGGATCAGCCCCAGCATTTT
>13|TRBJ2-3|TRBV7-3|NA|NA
CASSPTGTDTQYF
TGTGCCAGCAGCCCGACAGGCACAGATACGCAGTATTTT
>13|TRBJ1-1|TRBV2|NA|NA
CASRPPDSTEAFF
TGTGCCAGCAGACCCCCGGACTCCACTGAAGCTTTCTTT
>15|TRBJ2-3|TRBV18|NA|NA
CASSSAALSTDTQYF
TGTGCCAGCTCATCAGCAGCCTTAAGCACAGATACGCAGTATTTT
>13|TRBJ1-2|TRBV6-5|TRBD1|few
CASTRTGGVGYTF
TGTGCCAGCACCCGGACAGGGGGCGTGGGCTACACCTTC
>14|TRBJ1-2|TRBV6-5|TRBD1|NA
CASSIQGAQDGYTF
TGTGCCAGCAGCATTCAGGGGGCTCAGGATGGCTACACCTTC
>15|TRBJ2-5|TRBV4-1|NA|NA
CASSPGVGVEETQYF
TGCGCCAGCAGCCCGGGGGTGGGAGTGGAAGAGACCCAGTACTTC
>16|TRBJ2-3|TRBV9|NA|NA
CASSVDVGASTDTQYF
TGTGCCAGCAGCGTAGATGTGGGAGCAAGCACAGATACGCAGTATTTT
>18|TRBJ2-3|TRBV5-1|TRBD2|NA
CASSFLGTSGTSTDTQYF
TGCGCCAGCAGCTTCTTGGGGACTAGCGGAACCAGCACAGATACGCAGTATTTT
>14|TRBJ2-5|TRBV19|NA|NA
CASSVRHFSETQYF
TGTGCCAGTAGTGTTCGACACTTTTCCGAGACCCAGTACTTC
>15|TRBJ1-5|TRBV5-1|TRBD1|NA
CASSFGTGGNQPQHF
TGCGCCAGCAGCTTTGGAACAGGGGGAAATCAGCCCCAGCATTTT
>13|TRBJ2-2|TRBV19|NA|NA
CASNRPNTGELFF
TGTGCCAGTAACAGGCCCAACACCGGGGAGCTGTTTTTT
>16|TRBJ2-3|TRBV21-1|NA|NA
CASSKGRSRLEDTQYF
TGTGCCAGCAGCAAGGGACGGAGTAGACTAGAAGATACGCAGTATTTT
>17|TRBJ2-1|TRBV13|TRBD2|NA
CASSFIGGRAFYNEQFF
TGTGCCAGCAGCTTTATCGGCGGGAGGGCCTTCTACAATGAGCAGTTCTTC
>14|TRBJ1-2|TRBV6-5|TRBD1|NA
CASRAGGGNYGYTF
TGTGCCAGCAGGGCAGGGGGCGGAAACTATGGCTACACCTTC
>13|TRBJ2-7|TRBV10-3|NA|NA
CAISEQGIYEQYF
TGTGCCATCAGTGAACAGGGTATCTACGAGCAGTACTTC
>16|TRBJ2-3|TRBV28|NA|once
CASSPFGGARTDTQYF
TGTGCCAGCAGCCCATTCGGGGGCGCGAGGACAGATACGCAGTATTTT
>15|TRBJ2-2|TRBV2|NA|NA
CASSELKGRTGELFF
TGTGCCAGCAGTGAACTGAAAGGTCGAACCGGGGAGCTGTTTTTT
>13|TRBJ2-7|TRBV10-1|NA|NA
CASSEYGRGEQYF
TGCGCCAGCAGTGAGTATGGTAGGGGGGAGCAGTACTTC
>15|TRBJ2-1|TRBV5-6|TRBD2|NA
CASTRRGLALIEQFF
TGTGCCAGCACTCGAAGGGGACTAGCGTTGATTGAGCAGTTCTTC
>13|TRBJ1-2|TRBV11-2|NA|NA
CASSHNRRSGYTF
TGTGCCAGCAGCCATAATCGTCGTTCCGGCTACACCTTC
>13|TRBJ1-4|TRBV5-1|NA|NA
CASSRTPSRKLFF
TGCGCCAGCAGCCGGACCCCGTCCAGAAAACTGTTTTTT
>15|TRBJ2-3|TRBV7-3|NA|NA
CASSFAGTATDTQYF
TGTGCCAGCAGCTTCGCAGGTACAGCAACAGATACGCAGTATTTT
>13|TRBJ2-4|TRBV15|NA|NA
CATSRGEGNIQYF
TGTGCCACCAGCAGGGGGGAAGGAAACATTCAGTACTTC
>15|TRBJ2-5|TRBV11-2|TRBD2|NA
CASSFASGGTETQYF
TGTGCCAGCAGCTTCGCTAGCGGGGGAACAGAGACCCAGTACTTC